The 23 T cell receptor beta chains given below trace back to one sample, sequenced in a study of radiotherapy plus CTLA-4 blockade in lung cancer (dated by TCRdb to between 2018 and 2020). Library generation was performed with the immunoSEQ multiplex PCR assay. TCRdb retrieved this table from immuneACCESS and kept in-frame rearrangements only. Not all clones are present; in checked studies, unresolved V genes account for under half, and no reason is known for the remainder. The sample has tens of thousands of clones on record, 60% to 85% of them singletons. 3% to 5% of the sample rests with the top ten. The sequencing used peripheral blood, collected from a patient treated with radiotherapy plus ipilimumab. The origin of the receptors is a human donor with non-small cell lung cancer who had a partial response to radiotherapy plus ipilimumab. Some clones in this sample may be carry-over from other donors' samples.

This clone was seen a single time. The chain is built from TRBV5-8 and TRBJ2-5; 12 bases fit TRBD2. There are 17 residues in the CDR3. J lost 5 bases, V lost 1 base, and 9 bases had no gene match. The germline gives CDR1 SGHTS, CDR2 YDEGEE. CDR3 sequence (DNA): TGTGCCAGCAGCTTGACACTAGCGGGAGGTATCGTGGAGACCCAGTACTTC. It is translated as CASSLTLAGGIVETQYF.

V gene TRBV2 combines with J gene TRBJ2-2; D gene uncertain. In germline, CDR1 is SNHLY, CDR2 FYNNEI. V was pared by 2 bases and J by 4 bases, with 5 bases between. CDR3 length equals 13 residues. CDR3 amino acids: CASSEIGTGELFF. The CDR3 nucleotides are TGTGCCAGCAGTGAAATCGGCACCGGGGAGCTGTTTTTT.

On this clone: This same CDR3 is encoded by further DNA sequences in the sample. V usage is TRBV15 and J usage is TRBJ2-7; 8 nucleotides match TRBD1. The junction had 8 bases not matched to a gene; V was cut back by 1 base and J by 3 bases. The CDR3 length is 16 residues. Germline values: CDR1 LNHNV, CDR2 YYDKDF (reference sequence). In DNA, the CDR3 is TGTGCCACCAGCAGAGTGCGGACAGGGAACTTCTACGAGCAGTACTTC. Its protein is CATSRVRTGNFYEQYF.

This chain links TRBV11-2 with TRBJ2-3, with 8 bases lining up with TRBD2. V was pared by 3 bases and J by 3 bases, with 8 bases of the junction left unmatched. This CDR3 has 16 amino acids. CDR1 is SGHAT and CDR2 is FQNNGV in the germline V gene. The CDR3 spells CASSFRGSGITDTQYF. The CDR3 nucleotides are TGTGCCAGCAGCTTTAGGGGTAGCGGGATAACAGATACGCAGTATTTT.

This chain joins TRBV2 and TRBJ2-3; 9 bases map to TRBD2. J gave up 3 bases and V 4 bases, and 8 bases lay outside the gene matches. Germline V gene data show CDR1 as SNHLY and CDR2 as FYNNEI. CDR3 length equals 16 residues. The CDR3 region is CASSVQREDGTDTQYF. The CDR3 bases are TGTGCCAGCAGTGTACAGCGGGAGGACGGGACAGATACGCAGTATTTT.

The chain has TRBV5-8 and TRBJ2-1; D perhaps matches TRBD2 (6 bases). This CDR3 has 18 amino acids. Germline V gives CDR1 SGHTS, CDR2 YDEGEE. The V end was cut by 2 bases, the J end by 8 bases, with 26 bases between. The CDR3, as DNA: TGTGCCAGCAGCTTTGTGTCAGCACGCGGGAAAGGGTGGTATGAGCAGTTCTTC. Translated: CASSFVSARGKGWYEQFF.

The J gene is TRBJ2-7, the V gene TRBV14; 8 bases line up with TRBD2. Germline CDR1 SGHDN, CDR2 FVKESK. The J segment lost 5 bases and the V segment lost 0 bases, leaving 12 bases of the junction unmatched. The CDR3 covers 17 residues. The CDR3 DNA reads TGTGCCAGCAGCCAAGAATCGGCGGCGCGGGAGGTTAACGAGCAGTACTTC. The encoded protein is CASSQESAAREVNEQYF.

This rearrangement joins TRBV27 to TRBJ1-1, with D hard to call. V was shortened by 0 bases and J by 5 bases, with 7 bases between the two germline ends. The CDR3 is made up of 13 amino acids. Germline CDR1 reads MNHEY; CDR2 reads SMNVEV (reference sequence). CDR3 sequence (DNA): TGTGCCAGCAGTTTATCGGGGAGTACTGAAGCTTTCTTT. Translating it yields CASSLSGSTEAFF.

This clone was seen just once. CDR3 in DNA: TGTGCCAGCAGTGAATCCATGGGGCACACTGAAGCTTTCTTT. Its translation: CASSESMGHTEAFF. The V call is TRBV25-1, the J call TRBJ1-1; D might be TRBD1 (5 bases). With 1 base removed from V and 3 bases from J, the gap between germline ends came to 9 bases. Germline-derived CDR1 and CDR2 are MGHDK and SYGVNS. This CDR3 has 14 residues.

The V gene is TRBV21-1, the J gene TRBJ1-4; TRBD1 is the table's D call, not checked against the DNA. TRBV21-1 is a pseudogene locus. This CDR3 spans 17 amino acids. The CDR3 region is CASSKETTEFPNEKLFF. The DNA for the CDR3 is TGTGCCAGCAGCAAAGAGACGACAGAGTTTCCTAATGAAAAACTGTTTTTT.

The chain is built from TRBV9 and TRBJ1-3, with D uncertain. CDR1 is SGDLS, CDR2 YYNGEE, per germline. This CDR3 comprises 14 residues. Trimming shortened V by 3 bases and J by 1 base, and 8 bases separated the two germline ends. CDR3: CASSATTSGNTIYF. CDR3 nucleotides: TGTGCCAGCAGCGCGACAACATCTGGAAACACCATATATTTT.

This clone was counted a few times. The chain is built from TRBV7-3 and TRBJ2-3; D perhaps matches TRBD2 (6 bases). There are 13 residues in the CDR3. V was pared by 3 bases and J by 6 bases, with 10 bases between. Per the germline V gene, CDR1 is SGHTA and CDR2 is FQGTGA. The CDR3 DNA is TGTGCCAGCAGCTTCGGGGGATCTGATACGCAGTATTTT. This codes for CASSFGGSDTQYF. Based on the CDR3 plus reference TRBV7-3 and TRBJ2-3, the full variable domain is GAGVSQTPSNKVTEKGKYVELRCDPISGHTALYWYRQSLGQGPEFLIYFQGTGAADDSGLPNDRFFAVRPEGSVSTLKIQRTERGDSAVYLCASSFGGSDTQYFGPGTRLTVL.

The genes are TRBV6-6 and TRBJ2-5; D not resolved. Germline V gene lookup returns CDR1 MNHNY and CDR2 SVGAGI (reference sequence). The CDR3 runs 14 residues. V gave up 0 bases and J gave up 6 bases, with 11 bases separating them. This CDR3 reads CASSYSAPRQTQYF. In nucleotides, the CDR3 is TGTGCCAGCAGTTACTCTGCCCCGCGGCAGACCCAGTACTTC.

The chain employs TRBV9 and TRBJ2-1; D call uncertain. In germline, CDR1 is SGDLS, CDR2 YYNGEE. Trimming pared 3 bases from V and 1 base from J, leaving 17 bases between. This CDR3 contains 17 residues. CDR3 residues: CASSALRPSLSYNEQFF. For the CDR3, the DNA is TGTGCCAGCAGCGCCCTGAGGCCTAGTTTGTCCTACAATGAGCAGTTCTTC.

V is TRBV27 and J is TRBJ1-1, with 7 bases lining up with TRBD1. Germline-derived CDR1 and CDR2 are MNHEY and SMNVEV (reference sequence). This CDR3 contains 13 residues. The ends lost 3 bases at V and 7 bases at J; junction bases unmatched: 5. For the CDR3, the DNA is TGTGCCAGCAGTTTTCGGACAGGTTTTGAAGCTTTCTTT. Residues: CASSFRTGFEAFF.

V gene TRBV28 combines with J gene TRBJ1-5, with D unclear. There are 15 residues in the CDR3. Germline assignment: CDR1 MDHEN and CDR2 SYDVKM. Between the trimmed V and J ends, which lost 7 bases and 2 bases, there was a span of 15 bases. Here the CDR3 DNA reads TGTGCCAGCACCTTAACCGGTTTGGGCAATCAGCCCCAGCATTTT. Its translation is CASTLTGLGNQPQHF.

About this clone itself: A junction boundary mismatches the germline segment, possibly from a read error. The rearrangement links TRBV7-3 to TRBJ2-3; D is unresolved. This CDR3 contains 15 residues. Germline assignment: CDR1 SGHTA and CDR2 FQGTGA. This chain's CDR3 is CASSLTAAGTDTQYF. The CDR3 DNA follows: TGTGCCAGCAGCCTAACTGCCGCGGGCACAGATACGCAGTATTTT.

V is TRBV5-1 and J is TRBJ2-2; 9 bases line up with TRBD2. The germline gives CDR1 SGHRS, CDR2 YFSETQ. The CDR3 length is 14 residues. V lost 5 bases and J lost 1; bases outside the gene matches: 0. CDR3 in amino acids: CASRTSGNTGELFF. In nucleotides, the CDR3 is TGCGCCAGCAGGACTAGCGGGAACACCGGGGAGCTGTTTTTT. Full variable domain (missing parts from reference TRBV5-1 and TRBJ2-2): KAGVTQTPRYLIKTRGQQVTLSCSPISGHRSVSWYQQTPGQGLQFLFEYFSETQRNKGNFPGRFSGRQFSNSRSEMNVSTLELGDSALYLCASRTSGNTGELFFGEGSRLTVL.

This clone was seen a few times. The rearrangement uses TRBV13 and TRBJ1-3; D unclear. V lost 2 bases and J lost 0, with 11 bases in between. CDR1 and CDR2 (germline): PRHDT, FYEKMQ (reference sequence). This CDR3 region has 16 residues. The CDR3 region is CASSLSPSVSGNTIYF. The CDR3 bases are TGTGCCAGCAGCTTATCCCCCAGCGTCTCTGGAAACACCATATATTTT.

In this sample, this clone turned up a few times. V and J are TRBV5-8 and TRBJ1-6; TRBD1 matches 8 bases. Germline lookup yields CDR1 SGHTS and CDR2 YDEGEE. With 1 base clipped from V and 10 bases from J, the junction kept 4 bases outside the gene matches. The CDR3 length is 14 residues. For the CDR3, the DNA is TGTGCCAGCAGCTTGTTCAGGGGGCAGTCACCCCTCCACTTT. Encoded protein: CASSLFRGQSPLHF. The entire variable domain, with the rest obtained from reference TRBV5-8 and TRBJ1-6, is as follows: EAGVTQSPTHLIKTRGQQATLRCSPISGHTSVYWYQQALGLGLQFLLWYDEGEERNRGNFPPRFSGRQFPNYSSELNVNALELEDSALYLCASSLFRGQSPLHFGNGTRLTVT.

The rearrangement joins TRBV14 to TRBJ1-6; a possible D gene is TRBD1 (5 bases). CDR3 length: 17 residues. Trimming removed 0 bases at V and 4 bases at J, with 13 bases between. Germline-derived CDR1 and CDR2 are SGHDN and FVKESK. CDR3: CASSQELLQGYNSPLHF. The CDR3 DNA is TGTGCCAGCAGCCAAGAACTCCTGCAGGGATATAATTCACCCCTCCACTTT. The full variable domain, with the rest looked up from reference TRBV14 and TRBJ1-6, is EAGVTQFPSHSVIEKGQTVTLRCDPISGHDNLYWYRRVMGKEIKFLLHFVKESKQDESGMPNNRFLAERTGGTYSTLKVQPAELEDSGVYFCASSQELLQGYNSPLHFGNGTRLTVT.

The rearrangement links TRBV7-7 to TRBJ2-5; possibly TRBD2 for D (6 bases). CDR1 is SSHAT, CDR2 FNYEAQ, per germline (reference sequence). This CDR3 is built from 14 residues. Trimming left V 5 bases short and J 5 bases short, with 15 bases between. CDR3 DNA sequence: TGTGCCAGCAGCCCCCAGAGGGCGGGGGAGACCCAGTACTTC. This sequence encodes CASSPQRAGETQYF.

The gene calls are TRBV2 and TRBJ2-3; 10 positions match TRBD2. This CDR3 is built from 15 residues. The trim removed 8 bases at V and 0 bases at J, leaving 5 bases unmatched. Looked up from germline, CDR1 is SNHLY and CDR2 is FYNNEI. CDR3 residues: CASSTSGDSTDTQYF. In nucleotides, the CDR3 is TGTGCCAGCTCTACTAGCGGGGACAGCACAGATACGCAGTATTTT.